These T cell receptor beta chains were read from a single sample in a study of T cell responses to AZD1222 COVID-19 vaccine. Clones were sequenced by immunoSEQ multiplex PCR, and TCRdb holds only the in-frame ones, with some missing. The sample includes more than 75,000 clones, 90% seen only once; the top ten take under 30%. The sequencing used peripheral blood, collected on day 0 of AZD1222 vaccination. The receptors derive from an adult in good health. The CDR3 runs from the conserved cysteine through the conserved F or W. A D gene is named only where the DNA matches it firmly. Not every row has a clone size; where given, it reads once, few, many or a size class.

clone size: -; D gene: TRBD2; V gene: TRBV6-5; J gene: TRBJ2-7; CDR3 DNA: TGTGCCAGCAGCGTCCTTAGCGGGTCGTCCTACGAGCAGTACTTC; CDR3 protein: CASSVLSGSSYEQYF
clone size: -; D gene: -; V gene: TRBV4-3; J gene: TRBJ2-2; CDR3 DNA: TGCGCCAGCAGCCAAGATGGGAACACCGGGGAGCTGTTTTTT; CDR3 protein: CASSQDGNTGELFF
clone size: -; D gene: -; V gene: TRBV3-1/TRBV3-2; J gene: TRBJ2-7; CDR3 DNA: TGTGCCAGCAGCCAAGATGGGAGAAGGGTCTACGAGCAGTACTTC; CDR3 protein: CASSQDGRRVYEQYF
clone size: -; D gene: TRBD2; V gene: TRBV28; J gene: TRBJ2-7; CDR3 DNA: TGTGCCAGCAGCGTAGCGGGGAGGACCTACGAGCAGTACTTC; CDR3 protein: CASSVAGRTYEQYF
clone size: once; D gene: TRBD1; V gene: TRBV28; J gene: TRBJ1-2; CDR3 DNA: TGTGCCAGCAGTTTTCTTGGGAAGGGGGCGGGGGGCTACACCTTC; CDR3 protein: CASSFLGKGAGGYTF
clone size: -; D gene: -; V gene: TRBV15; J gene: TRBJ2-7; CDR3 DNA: TGTGCCACCAGCCTCCCGCGGGGACCCTACGAGCAGTACTTC; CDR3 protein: CATSLPRGPYEQYF
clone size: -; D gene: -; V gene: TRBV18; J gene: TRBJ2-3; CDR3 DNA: TGTGCCAGCTCACCAACTCGATCAGATACGCAGTATTTT; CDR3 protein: CASSPTRSDTQYF
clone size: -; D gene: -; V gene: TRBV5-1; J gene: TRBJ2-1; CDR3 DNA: TGCGCCAGCAGCTTAGAATATAGCAATGAGCAGTTCTTC; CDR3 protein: CASSLEYSNEQFF
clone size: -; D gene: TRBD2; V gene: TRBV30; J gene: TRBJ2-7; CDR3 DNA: TGTGCCTGGAACCAAACACCGGGACTAGCGGAGCAGTACTTC; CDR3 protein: CAWNQTPGLAEQYF
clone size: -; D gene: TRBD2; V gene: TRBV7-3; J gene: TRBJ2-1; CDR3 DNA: TGTGCCAGCAGCTCCGGACTAGCGGGAGGTAACAATGAGCAGTTCTTC; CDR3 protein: CASSSGLAGGNNEQFF
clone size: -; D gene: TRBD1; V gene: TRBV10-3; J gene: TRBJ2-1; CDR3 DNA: TGTGCCATCAGTGTCACCCCGACAGGGGACAATGAGCAGTTCTTC; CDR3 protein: CAISVTPTGDNEQFF
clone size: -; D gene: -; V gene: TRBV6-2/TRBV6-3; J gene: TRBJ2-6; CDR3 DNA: TGTGCCAGCAGTCCCCAGGGAACTGGGGCCAACGTCCTGACTTTC; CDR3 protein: CASSPQGTGANVLTF
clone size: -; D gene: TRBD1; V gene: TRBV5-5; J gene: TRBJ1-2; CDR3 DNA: TGTGCCAGCAGCTTGGTGGGACAGCATCCAATCTATGGCTACACCTTC; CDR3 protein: CASSLVGQHPIYGYTF
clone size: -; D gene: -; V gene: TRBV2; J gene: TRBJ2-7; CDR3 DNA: TGTGCCAGCAGGGACGGGACAAACCCCTACGAGCAGTACTTC; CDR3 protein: CASRDGTNPYEQYF
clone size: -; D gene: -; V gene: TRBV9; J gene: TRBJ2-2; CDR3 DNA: TGTGCCAGCAGCGTAGGCGTTGGAACTAGCCCCGGGGAGCTGTTTTTT; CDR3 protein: CASSVGVGTSPGELFF
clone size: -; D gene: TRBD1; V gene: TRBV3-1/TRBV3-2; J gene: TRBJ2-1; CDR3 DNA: TGTGCCAGCAGCCGAAGGGACAGGGGGAGGCAGTTCTTC; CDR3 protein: CASSRRDRGRQFF
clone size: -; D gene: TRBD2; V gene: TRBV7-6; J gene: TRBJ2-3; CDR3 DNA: TGTGCCAGCACCTCGGGGGTAGCGGGAGGTCTCACAGATACGCAGTATTTT; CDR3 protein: CASTSGVAGGLTDTQYF
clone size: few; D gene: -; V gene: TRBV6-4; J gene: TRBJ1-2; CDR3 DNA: TGTGCCAGCATGACCCCGCAGAATTACACCTTC; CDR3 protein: CASMTPQNYTF
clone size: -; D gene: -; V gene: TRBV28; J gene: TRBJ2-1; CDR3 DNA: TGTGCCAGCAGACCCTTAGCCCTAAGGAACAATGAGCAGTTCTTC; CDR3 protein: CASRPLALRNNEQFF
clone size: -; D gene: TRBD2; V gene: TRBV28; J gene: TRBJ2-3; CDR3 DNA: TGTGCCAGCAGCTCCGCGGGGGGAAGGGCGTATTTT; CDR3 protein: CASSSAGGRAYF
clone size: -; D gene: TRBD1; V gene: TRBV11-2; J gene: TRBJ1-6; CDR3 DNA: TGTGCCAGCAGCCGGACAGGGTTAAGGACCTATAATTCACCCCTCCACTTT; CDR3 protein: CASSRTGLRTYNSPLHF
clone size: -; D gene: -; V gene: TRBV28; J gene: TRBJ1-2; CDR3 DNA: TGTGCCAGCAGTTTCAGTTTCAGGGAAGCTAACTATGGCTACACCTTC; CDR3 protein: CASSFSFREANYGYTF
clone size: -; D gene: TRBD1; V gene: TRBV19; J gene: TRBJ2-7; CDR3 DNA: TGTGCCAGTAGTCCCGGGACAGGGGCTTTACCTATCGAGCAGTACTTC; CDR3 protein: CASSPGTGALPIEQYF
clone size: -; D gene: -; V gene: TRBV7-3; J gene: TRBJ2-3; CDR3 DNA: TGTGCCAGCAGCCCGTCTACGGCACATACGCAGTATTTT; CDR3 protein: CASSPSTAHTQYF
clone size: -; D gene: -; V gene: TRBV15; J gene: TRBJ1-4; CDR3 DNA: TGTGCCACCAGCAGAGCCCATAATGAAAAACTGTTTTTT; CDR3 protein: CATSRAHNEKLFF
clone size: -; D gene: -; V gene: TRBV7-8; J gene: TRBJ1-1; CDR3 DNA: TGTGCCAGCAGCCGGCCGGGGGCTGAAGCTTTCTTT; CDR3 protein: CASSRPGAEAFF
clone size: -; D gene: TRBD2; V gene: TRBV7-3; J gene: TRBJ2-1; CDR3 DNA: TGTGCCAGCAGCTTAAGTACTAGCGGGATATACAATGAGCAGTTCTTC; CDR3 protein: CASSLSTSGIYNEQFF
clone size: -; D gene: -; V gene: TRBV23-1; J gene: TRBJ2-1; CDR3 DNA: TGCGCCAGCAGTCAATCTCCCCCCGCGGACGGGAGAAGGTACAATGAGCAGTTCTTC; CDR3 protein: CASSQSPPADGRRYNEQFF
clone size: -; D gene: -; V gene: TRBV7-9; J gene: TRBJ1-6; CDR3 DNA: TGTGCCAGCAGCTTAGAACCATATAATTCACCCCTCCACTTT; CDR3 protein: CASSLEPYNSPLHF
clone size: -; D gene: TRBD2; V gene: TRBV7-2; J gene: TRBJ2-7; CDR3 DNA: TGTGCCAGCAGCTTAGGGGGCGGGAGGGACTACGAGCAGTACTTC; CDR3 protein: CASSLGGGRDYEQYF
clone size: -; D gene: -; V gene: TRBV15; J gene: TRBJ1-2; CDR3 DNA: TGTGCCACCAGCAGGCAAACGATCACTAACTATGGCTACACCTTC; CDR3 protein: CATSRQTITNYGYTF
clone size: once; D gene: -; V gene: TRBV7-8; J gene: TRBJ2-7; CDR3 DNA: TGTGCCAGCAGCTTAGTATCCTACGAGCAGTACTTC; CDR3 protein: CASSLVSYEQYF
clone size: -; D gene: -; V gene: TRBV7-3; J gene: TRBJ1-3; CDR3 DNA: TGTGCCAGCAGCATCGACGGATTCTCTGGAAACACCATATATTTT; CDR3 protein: CASSIDGFSGNTIYF
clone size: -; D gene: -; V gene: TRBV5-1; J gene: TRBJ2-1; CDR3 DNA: TGCGCCAGCAGTTGGGGACACCTTACCAGAACCTACAATGAGCAGTTCTTC; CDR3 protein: CASSWGHLTRTYNEQFF
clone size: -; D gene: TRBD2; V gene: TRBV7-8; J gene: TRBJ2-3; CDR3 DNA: TGTGCCAGCAGCTTAGATTGGGGACTAGCGGGAGCTACAGATACGCAGTATTTT; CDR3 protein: CASSLDWGLAGATDTQYF
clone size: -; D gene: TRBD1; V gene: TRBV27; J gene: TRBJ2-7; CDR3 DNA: TGTGCCAGCAGCCTACGGACAGGCACCTACGAGCAGTACTTC; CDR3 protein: CASSLRTGTYEQYF
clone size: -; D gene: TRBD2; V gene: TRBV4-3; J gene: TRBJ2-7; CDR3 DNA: TGCGCCAGCAGCCGAGGGACTAGCGGGTCGTACGAGCAGTACTTC; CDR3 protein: CASSRGTSGSYEQYF
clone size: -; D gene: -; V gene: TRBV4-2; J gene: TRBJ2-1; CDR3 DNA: TGTGCCAGCAGCCACTCCCTCGCCCTCCGACCCTACAATGAGCAGTTCTTC; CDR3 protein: CASSHSLALRPYNEQFF
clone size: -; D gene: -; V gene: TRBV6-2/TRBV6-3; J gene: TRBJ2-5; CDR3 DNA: TGTGCCAGCAGTTACCCAGGGACCCAGTACTTC; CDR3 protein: CASSYPGTQYF
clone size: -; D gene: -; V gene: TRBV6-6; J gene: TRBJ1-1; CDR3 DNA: TGTGCCAGCAGTTACTCCCTAGGGACCAACACTGAAGCTTTCTTT; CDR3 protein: CASSYSLGTNTEAFF
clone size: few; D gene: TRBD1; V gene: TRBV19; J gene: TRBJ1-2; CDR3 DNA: TGTGCCAGTAGTCCGCAGACAGGGCTTTGGGGCTACACCTTC; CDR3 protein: CASSPQTGLWGYTF
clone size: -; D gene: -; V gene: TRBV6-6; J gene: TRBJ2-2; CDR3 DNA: TGTGCCAGCGGGGGGGCAGGGGAGGTCACCGGGGAGCTGTTTTTT; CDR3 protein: CASGGAGEVTGELFF
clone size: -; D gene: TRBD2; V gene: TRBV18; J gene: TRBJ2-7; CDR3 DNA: TGTGCCAGCTCAACGACTAGCGGCACTTCCTACGAGCAGTACTTC; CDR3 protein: CASSTTSGTSYEQYF
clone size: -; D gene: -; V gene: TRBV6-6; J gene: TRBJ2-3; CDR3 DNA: TGTGCCAGCAGTTACTTACCAGATACGCAGTATTTT; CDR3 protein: CASSYLPDTQYF
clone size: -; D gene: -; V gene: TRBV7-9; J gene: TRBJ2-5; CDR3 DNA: TGTGCCAGCAGCTCCATTTTCGAAGAGACCCAGTACTTC; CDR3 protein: CASSSIFEETQYF
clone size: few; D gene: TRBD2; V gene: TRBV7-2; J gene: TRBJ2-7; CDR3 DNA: TGTGCCAGCAGCTTAGATACTAGCGGGACGCCCTACGAGCAGTACTTC; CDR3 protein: CASSLDTSGTPYEQYF
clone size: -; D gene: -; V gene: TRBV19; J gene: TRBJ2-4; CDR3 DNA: TGTGCCAGTACCCCACGTAGCGGATTTTCGATGGACATTCAGTACTTC; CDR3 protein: CASTPRSGFSMDIQYF
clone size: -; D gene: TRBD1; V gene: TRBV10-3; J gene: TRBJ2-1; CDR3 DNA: TGTGCCATCAGTGAAAAGACAGGGATCTCCTACAATGAGCAGTTCTTC; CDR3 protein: CAISEKTGISYNEQFF
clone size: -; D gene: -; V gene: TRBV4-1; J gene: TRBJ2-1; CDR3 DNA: TGCGCCAGCAGCCAACCAGCCGAGCGTCGGACTCATGAGCAGTTCTTC; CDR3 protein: CASSQPAERRTHEQFF
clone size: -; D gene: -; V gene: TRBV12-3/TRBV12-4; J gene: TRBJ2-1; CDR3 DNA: TGTGCCAGCAGTAAAACCCTAGTGGATGAGCAGTTCTTC; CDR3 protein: CASSKTLVDEQFF
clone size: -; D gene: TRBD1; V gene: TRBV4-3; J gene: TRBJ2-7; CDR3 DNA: TGCGCCAGCAGCCAAGAGGCGGGACAGGGGAGAGAGCAGTACTTC; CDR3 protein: CASSQEAGQGREQYF
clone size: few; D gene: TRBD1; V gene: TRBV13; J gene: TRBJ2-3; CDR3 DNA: TGTGCCAGCAGCCTGGACAGGGCCAACACAGATACGCAGTATTTT; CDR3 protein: CASSLDRANTDTQYF
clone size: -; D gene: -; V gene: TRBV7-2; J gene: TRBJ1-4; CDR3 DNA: TGTGCCAGCAGCTTACGGCAGGGACCAACTAATGAAAAACTGTTTTTT; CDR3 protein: CASSLRQGPTNEKLFF
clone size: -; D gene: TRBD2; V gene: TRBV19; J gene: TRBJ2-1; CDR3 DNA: TGTGCCAGTAGTATACTAGGGACTACCTTTAGTGAGCAGTTCTTC; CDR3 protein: CASSILGTTFSEQFF
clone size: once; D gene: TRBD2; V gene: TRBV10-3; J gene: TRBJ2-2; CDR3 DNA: TGTGCCATCAGGGGACTAGCGGGAGGGCCGGGGAACACCGGGGAGCTGTTTTTT; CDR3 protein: CAIRGLAGGPGNTGELFF
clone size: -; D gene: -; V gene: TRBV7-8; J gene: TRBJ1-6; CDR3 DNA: TGTGCCAGCTCGCCGTTGGGAGGTGATAGTAATTCACCCCTCCACTTT; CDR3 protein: CASSPLGGDSNSPLHF
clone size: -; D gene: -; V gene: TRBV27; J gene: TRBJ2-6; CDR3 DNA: TGTGCCAGCAGTTTACGGGGACCTGGGGCCAACGTCCTGACTTTC; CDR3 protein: CASSLRGPGANVLTF
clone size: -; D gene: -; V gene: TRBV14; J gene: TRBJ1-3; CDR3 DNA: TGTGCCAGCAGCCCGGGTCTCTCTGGAAACACCATATATTTT; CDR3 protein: CASSPGLSGNTIYF
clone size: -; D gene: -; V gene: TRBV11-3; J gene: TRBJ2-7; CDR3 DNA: TGTGCCATACCATTTGTTGCTAGCCGATCCTACGAGCAGTACTTC; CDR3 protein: CAIPFVASRSYEQYF